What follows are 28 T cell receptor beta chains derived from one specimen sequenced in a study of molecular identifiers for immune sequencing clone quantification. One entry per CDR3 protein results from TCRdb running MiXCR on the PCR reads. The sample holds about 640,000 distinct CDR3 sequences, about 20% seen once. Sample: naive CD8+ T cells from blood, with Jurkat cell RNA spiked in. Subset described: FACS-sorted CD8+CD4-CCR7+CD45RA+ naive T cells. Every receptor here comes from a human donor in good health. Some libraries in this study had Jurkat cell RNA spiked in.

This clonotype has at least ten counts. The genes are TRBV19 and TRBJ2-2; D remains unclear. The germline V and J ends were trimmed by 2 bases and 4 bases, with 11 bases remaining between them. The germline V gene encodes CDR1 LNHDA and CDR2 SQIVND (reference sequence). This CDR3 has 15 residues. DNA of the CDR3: TGTGCCAGTAGTATATCGTCAGGTGGCACCGGGGAGCTGTTTTTT. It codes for CASSISSGGTGELFF.

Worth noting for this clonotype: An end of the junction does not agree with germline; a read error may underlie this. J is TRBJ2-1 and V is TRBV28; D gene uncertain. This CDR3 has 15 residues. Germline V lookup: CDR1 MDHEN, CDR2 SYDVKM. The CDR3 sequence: CASSPNRAVYNEQLF. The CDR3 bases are TGTGCCAGCAGTCCGAACCGGGCAGTATACAATGAGCAGCTCTTC.

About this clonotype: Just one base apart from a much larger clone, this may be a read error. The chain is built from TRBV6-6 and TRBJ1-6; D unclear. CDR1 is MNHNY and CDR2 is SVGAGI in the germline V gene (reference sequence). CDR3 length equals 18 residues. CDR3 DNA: TGTGCCAGCAGTTATTACGGACGTAGGAGCTCCTATAATTCACACCTCCACTTT. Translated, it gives CASSYYGRRSSYNSHLHF.

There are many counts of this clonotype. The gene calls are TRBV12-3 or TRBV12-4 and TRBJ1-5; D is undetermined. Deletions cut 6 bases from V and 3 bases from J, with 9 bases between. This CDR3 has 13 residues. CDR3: CASRESPNQPQHF. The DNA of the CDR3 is TGTGCCAGCAGGGAGTCACCCAATCAGCCCCAGCATTTT.

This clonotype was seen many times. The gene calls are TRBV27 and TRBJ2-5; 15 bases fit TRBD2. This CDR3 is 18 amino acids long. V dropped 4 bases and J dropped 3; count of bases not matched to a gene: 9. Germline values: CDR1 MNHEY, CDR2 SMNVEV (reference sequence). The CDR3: CASSSLRTSGGVEETQYF. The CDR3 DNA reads TGTGCCAGCAGTTCTCTACGGACTAGCGGGGGGGTCGAAGAGACCCAGTACTTC.

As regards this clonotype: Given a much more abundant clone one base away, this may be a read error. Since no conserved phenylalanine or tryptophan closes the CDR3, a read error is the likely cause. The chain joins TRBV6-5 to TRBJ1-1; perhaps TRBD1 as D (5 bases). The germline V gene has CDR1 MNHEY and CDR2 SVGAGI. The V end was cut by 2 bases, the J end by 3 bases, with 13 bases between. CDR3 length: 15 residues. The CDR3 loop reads CASSYGRVLYTEAFS. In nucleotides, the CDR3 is TGTGCCAGCAGTTACGGCAGGGTGTTGTACACTGAAGCTTTCTCT.

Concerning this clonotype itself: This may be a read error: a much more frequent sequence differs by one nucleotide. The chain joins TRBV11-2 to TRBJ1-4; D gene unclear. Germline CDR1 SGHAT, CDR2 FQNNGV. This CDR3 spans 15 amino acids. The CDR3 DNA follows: TGTGCCAGCAGCTCGAAGGAGGGATATAATGAAAAACGGTTTTTT. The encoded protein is CASSSKEGYNEKRFF.

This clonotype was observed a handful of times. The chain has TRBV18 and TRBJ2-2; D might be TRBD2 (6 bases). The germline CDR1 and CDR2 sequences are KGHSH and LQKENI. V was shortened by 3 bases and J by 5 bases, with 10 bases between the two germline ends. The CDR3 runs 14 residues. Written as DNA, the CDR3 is TGTGCCAGCTCACCCCCGACTAGTACCGGGGAGCTGTTTTTT. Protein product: CASSPPTSTGELFF.

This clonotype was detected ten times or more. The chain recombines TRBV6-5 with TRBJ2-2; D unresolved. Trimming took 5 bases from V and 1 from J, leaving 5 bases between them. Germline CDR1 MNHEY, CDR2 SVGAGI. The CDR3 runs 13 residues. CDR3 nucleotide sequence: TGTGCCAGCAGTGTACAGAACACCGGGGAGCTGTTTTTT. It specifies CASSVQNTGELFF.

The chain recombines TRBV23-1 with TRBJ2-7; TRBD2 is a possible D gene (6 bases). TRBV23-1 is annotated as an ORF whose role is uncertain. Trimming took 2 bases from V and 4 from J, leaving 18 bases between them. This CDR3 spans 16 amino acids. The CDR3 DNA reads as TGCGCCAGCAGTCAAAACCCCGCGGGACTCCCTTACGAGCAGTACTTC. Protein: CASSQNPAGLPYEQYF.

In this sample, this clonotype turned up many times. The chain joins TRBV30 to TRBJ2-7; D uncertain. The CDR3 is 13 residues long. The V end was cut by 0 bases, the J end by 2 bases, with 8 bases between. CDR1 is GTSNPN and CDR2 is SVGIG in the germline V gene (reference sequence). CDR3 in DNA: TGTGCCTGGAGTGTAGGTAGTGCCTACGAGCAGTACTTC. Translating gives CAWSVGSAYEQYF.

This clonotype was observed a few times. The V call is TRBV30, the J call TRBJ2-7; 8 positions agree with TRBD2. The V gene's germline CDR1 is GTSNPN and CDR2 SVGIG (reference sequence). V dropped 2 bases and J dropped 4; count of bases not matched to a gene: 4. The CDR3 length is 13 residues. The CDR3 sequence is CAWSIGRGYEQYF. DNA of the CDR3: TGTGCCTGGAGTATCGGGAGGGGATACGAGCAGTACTTC.

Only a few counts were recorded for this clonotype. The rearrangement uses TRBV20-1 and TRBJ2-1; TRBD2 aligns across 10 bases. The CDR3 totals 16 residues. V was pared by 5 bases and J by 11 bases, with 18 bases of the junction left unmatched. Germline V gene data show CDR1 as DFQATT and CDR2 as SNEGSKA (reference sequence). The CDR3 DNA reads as TGCAGTGCTGACAGAGTAGCGGGAGGCCACCTTTGTCAGCAGTTCTTC. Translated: CSADRVAGGHLCQQFF.

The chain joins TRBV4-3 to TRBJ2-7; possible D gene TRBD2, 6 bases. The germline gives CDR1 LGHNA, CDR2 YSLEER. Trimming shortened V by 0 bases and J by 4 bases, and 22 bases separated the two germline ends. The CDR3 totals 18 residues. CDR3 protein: CASSQDLPGAAYSYEQYF. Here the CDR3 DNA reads TGCGCCAGCAGCCAAGATCTCCCGGGAGCGGCTTATTCTTACGAGCAGTACTTC.

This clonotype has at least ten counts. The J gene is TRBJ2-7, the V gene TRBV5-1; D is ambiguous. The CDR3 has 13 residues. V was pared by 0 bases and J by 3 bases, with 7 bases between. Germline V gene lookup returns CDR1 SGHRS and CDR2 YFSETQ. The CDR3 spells CASSLVGLYEQYF. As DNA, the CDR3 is TGCGCCAGCAGCTTGGTTGGTCTCTACGAGCAGTACTTC.

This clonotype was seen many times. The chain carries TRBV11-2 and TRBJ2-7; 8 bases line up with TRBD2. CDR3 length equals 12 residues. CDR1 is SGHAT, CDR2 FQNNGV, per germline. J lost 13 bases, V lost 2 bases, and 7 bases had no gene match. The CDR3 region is CASSLIGGVSYF. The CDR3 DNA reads TGTGCCAGCAGCTTAATCGGGGGGGTTTCCTACTTC.

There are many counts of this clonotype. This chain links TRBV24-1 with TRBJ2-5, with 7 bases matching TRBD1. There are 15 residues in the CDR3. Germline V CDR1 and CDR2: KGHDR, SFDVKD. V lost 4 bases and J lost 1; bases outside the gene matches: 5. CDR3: CATSERTGFQETQYF. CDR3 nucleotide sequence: TGTGCCACCAGTGAGAGGACAGGCTTCCAAGAGACCCAGTACTTC.

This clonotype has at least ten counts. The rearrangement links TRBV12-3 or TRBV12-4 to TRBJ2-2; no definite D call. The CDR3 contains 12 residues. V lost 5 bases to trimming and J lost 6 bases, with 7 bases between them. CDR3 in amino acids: CASSQAPGELFF. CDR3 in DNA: TGTGCCAGCAGTCAAGCTCCCGGGGAGCTGTTTTTT.

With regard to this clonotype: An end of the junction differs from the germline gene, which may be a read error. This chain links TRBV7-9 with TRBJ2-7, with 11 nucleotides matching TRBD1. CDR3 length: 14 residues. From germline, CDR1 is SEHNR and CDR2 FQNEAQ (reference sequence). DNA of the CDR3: TGTGCCGGCAGCTCGCCCGGGACAGGGGGCGAGCAGTACTTC. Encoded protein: CAGSSPGTGGEQYF. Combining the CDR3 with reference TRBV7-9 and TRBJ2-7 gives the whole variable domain DTGVSQNPRHKITKRGQNVTFRCDPISEHNRLYWYRQTLGQGPEFLTYFQNEAQLEKSRLLSDRFSAERPKGSFSTLEIQRTEQGDSAMYLCAGSSPGTGGEQYFGPGTRLTVT.

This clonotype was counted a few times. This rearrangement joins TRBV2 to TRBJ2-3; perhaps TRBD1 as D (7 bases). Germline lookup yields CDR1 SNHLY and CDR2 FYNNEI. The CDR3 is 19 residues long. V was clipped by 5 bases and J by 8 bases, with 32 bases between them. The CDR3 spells CASSPSSKRTGEERGTQYF. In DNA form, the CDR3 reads TGTGCCAGCAGTCCATCTTCAAAGCGCACAGGGGAGGAGAGAGGTACGCAGTATTTT.

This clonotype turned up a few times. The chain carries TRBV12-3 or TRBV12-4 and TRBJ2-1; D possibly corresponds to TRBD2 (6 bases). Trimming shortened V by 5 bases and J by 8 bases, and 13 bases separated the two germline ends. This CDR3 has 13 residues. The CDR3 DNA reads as TGTGCCAGCAGTCCCTTACTAGCCGATGAGCAGTTCTTC. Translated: CASSPLLADEQFF.

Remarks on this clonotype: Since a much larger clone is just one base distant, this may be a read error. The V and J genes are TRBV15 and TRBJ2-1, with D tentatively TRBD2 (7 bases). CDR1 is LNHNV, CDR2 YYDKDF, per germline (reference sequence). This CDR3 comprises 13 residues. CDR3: CASRGGAGNEQFF. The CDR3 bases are TGTGCCTCCAGAGGGGGGGCAGGGAATGAGCAGTTCTTC.

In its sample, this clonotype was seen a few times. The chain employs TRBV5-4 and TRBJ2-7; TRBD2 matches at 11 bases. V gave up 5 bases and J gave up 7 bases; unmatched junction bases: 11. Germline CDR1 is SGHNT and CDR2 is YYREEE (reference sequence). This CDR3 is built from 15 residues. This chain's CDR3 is CASRNILAGVFEQYF. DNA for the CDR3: TGTGCCAGCAGAAACATACTAGCGGGAGTTTTTGAGCAGTACTTC.

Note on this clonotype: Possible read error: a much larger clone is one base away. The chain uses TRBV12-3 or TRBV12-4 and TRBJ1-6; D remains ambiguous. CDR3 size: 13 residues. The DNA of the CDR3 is TGTGCCAGCATGGGGTTCGATAATTCACCCCCCCACTTT. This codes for CASMGFDNSPPHF.

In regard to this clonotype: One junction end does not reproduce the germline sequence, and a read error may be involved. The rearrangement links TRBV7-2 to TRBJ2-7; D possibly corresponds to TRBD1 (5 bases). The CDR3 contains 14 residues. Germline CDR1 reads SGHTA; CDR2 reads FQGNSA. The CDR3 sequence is CASGLGQGTYEQYF. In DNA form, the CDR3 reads TGTGCCAGCGGCTTAGGGCAGGGTACCTACGAGCAGTACTTC.

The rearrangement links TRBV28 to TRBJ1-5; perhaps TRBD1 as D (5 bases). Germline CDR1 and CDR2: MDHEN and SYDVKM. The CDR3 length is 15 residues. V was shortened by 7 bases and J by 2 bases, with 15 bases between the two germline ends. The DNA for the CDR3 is TGTGCCAGCATATACCAGGGTTTGCGCAATCAGCCCCAGCATTTT. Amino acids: CASIYQGLRNQPQHF. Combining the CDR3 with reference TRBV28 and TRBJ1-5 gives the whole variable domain DVKVTQSSRYLVKRTGEKVFLECVQDMDHENMFWYRQDPGLGLRLIYFSYDVKMKEKGDIPEGYSVSREKKERFSLILESASTNQTSMYLCASIYQGLRNQPQHFGDGTRLSIL.

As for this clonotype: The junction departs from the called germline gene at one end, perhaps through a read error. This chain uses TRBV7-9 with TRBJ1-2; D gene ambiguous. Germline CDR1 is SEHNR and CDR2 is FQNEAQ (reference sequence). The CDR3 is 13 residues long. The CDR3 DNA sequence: TGTGCCAGCGAGGATACGATTAACTATGACTACACCTTC. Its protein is CASEDTINYDYTF. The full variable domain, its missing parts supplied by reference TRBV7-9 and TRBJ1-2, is DTGVSQNPRHKITKRGQNVTFRCDPISEHNRLYWYRQTLGQGPEFLTYFQNEAQLEKSRLLSDRFSAERPKGSFSTLEIQRTEQGDSAMYLCASEDTINYDYTFGSGTRLTVV.

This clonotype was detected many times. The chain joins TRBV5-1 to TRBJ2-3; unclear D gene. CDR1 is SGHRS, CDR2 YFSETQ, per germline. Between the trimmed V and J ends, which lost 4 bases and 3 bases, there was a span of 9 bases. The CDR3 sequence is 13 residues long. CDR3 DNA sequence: TGCGCCAGCAGCCAGGTCGGGACAGATACGCAGTATTTT. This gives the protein CASSQVGTDTQYF.